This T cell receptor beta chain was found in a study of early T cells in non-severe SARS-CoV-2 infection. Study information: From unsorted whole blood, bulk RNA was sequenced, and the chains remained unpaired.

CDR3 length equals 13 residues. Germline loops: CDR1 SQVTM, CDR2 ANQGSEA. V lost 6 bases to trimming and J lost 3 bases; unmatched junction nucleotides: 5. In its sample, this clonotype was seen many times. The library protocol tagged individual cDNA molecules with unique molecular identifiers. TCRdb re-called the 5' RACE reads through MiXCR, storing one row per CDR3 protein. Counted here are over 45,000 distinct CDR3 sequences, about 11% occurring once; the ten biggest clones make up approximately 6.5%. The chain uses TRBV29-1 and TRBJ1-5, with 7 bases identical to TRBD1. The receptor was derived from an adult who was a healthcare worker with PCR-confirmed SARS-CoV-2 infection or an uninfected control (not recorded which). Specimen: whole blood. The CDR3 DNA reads TGCAGCGTGAAACAGGGGTTCAATCAGCCCCAGCATTTT. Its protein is CSVKQGFNQPQHF. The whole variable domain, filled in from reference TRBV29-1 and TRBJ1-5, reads SAVISQKPSRDICQRGTSLTIQCQVDSQVTMMFWYRQQPGQSLTLIATANQGSEATYESGFVIDKFPISRPNLTFSTLTVSNMSPEDSSIYLCSVKQGFNQPQHFGDGTRLSIL.